This T cell receptor beta chain was found in a study of tumor-infiltrating lymphocytes in localized non-small cell lung cancer. Study as a whole: The cohort mixed smokers and never-smokers, several histologies, and some post-neoadjuvant-chemotherapy samples. General study results and limits: TCRbeta sequencing showed higher T cell infiltration in tumors than uninvolved lung.

As regards this clone: What it binds is unknown. Its ends do not fully match the called genes, so a read error is possible.

Some clones are missing from TCRdb's copy, which holds only in-frame ones; the method was immunoSEQ multiplex PCR. Of fewer than 15,000 clones in the sample, around 76% were seen once. CDR1 and CDR2 (germline): MGHDK, SYGVNS. This CDR3 has 13 residues. This receptor was obtained from a human donor with non-small cell lung cancer. The V call is TRBV25-1, the J call TRBJ2-1; D unresolved. Sequenced input: uninvolved lung tissue not adjacent to the tumor. CDR3 residues: CASSELGYNEQFF. The DNA for the CDR3 is TGTGCCAGCAGCGAATTGGGGTACAATGAGCAGTTCTTC.